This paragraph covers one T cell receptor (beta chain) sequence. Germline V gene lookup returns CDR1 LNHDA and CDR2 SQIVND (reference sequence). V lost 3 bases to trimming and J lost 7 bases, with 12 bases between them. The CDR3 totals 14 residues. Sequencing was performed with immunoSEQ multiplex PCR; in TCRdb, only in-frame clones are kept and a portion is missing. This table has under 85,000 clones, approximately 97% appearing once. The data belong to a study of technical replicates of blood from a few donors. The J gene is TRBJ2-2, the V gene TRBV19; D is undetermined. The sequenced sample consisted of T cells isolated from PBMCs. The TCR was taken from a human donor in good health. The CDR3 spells CASSIPSFYGELFF. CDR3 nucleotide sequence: TGTGCCAGTAGTATTCCCTCCTTCTACGGGGAGCTGTTTTTT.